Reported below is one T cell receptor (beta chain). Its antigen is unidentified. The data are from a study of T cell responses to AZD1222 COVID-19 vaccine. Regarding the study as a whole: Clonal diversity may have been underestimated, and the donors were mostly white British, with more females than males.

This CDR3 has 16 residues. J gave up 3 bases and V 0 bases, and 6 bases lay outside the gene matches. Germline values: CDR1 LGHDT, CDR2 YNNKEL (reference sequence). This table comes from immunoSEQ multiplex PCR, and its TCRdb copy is limited to in-frame clones, with some not included. The sample contains 95,000 to 150,000 clones, roughly 87% of which appear only once. The chain combines TRBV3-1 (or the pseudogene TRBV3-2) with TRBJ2-7; 9 bases are a match to TRBD2. The sequence was collected from an adult in good health. The material sequenced was peripheral blood, taken on day 0 of AZD1222 vaccination. This chain's CDR3 is CASSQDGQRGDYEQYF. The CDR3 DNA reads TGTGCCAGCAGCCAAGACGGACAGCGGGGGGACTACGAGCAGTACTTC.